This T cell receptor beta chain was found in a study of blood T cell repertoires in COVID-19. Background on the study: Italy, Spain and the United States were the sources of the convalescent and acute COVID-19 samples. Nucleic acid was either cDNA or gDNA, and it came from T cells, B-cell-depleted T cells, or PBMCs.

This clone has just a few counts. Original data processing: The authors estimated nucleated cell counts from reference gene primer amplification. TCRdb keeps only in-frame clones here, not all; method: immunoSEQ multiplex PCR. The DNA was the basis for D and trimming; V, J and clone size are from that table. This sample has a few hundred thousand clones, with approximately 91% found just once. The sample consisted of peripheral blood. This TCR derives from a woman in her thirties or forties who had recovered from COVID-19.

The CDR3 reads CASSSVFAGEQYF. CDR3 bases: TGTGCCAGCAGCTCCGTTTTTGCGGGGGAGCAGTACTTC. This sequence joins TRBV6-2 or TRBV6-3 and TRBJ2-7; a possible D gene is TRBD2 (6 bases). V was clipped by 6 bases and J by 7 bases, with 16 bases between them. The CDR3 extends over 13 amino acids. Per germline, CDR1 MNHEY and CDR2 SVGEGT.